The clone carrying this TCR beta chain showed up many times. Its antigen is undetermined. The data stem from a study of human T cells and chemical hapten exposure. Study as a whole: Mainly, slight library volume differences in the pool made TCR yields vary. Study results and caveats: Sensitizing to DPC left TCRs with a frequency above 1 in 1000 unaltered.

Researchers extracted total RNA from unfractionated whole blood. The CDR3 contains 14 residues. CDR1 and CDR2 from the germline V gene are DFQATT and SNEGSKA (reference sequence). V lost 6 bases, J lost 3 bases, and 15 bases lay in between. Per the original methods: Samples contained a median of approximately 100,000 TCRs, with a range of about 23,224 to 750,000. Each CDR3 protein gets one entry after TCRdb re-called the 5' RACE reads with MiXCR. The V and J calls follow TCRdb's processing rather than the paper's. Here the sample spans some 150,000 distinct CDR3 sequences, 4.1% being singletons. This TCR derives from a female donor in good health. The chain joins TRBV20-1 to TRBJ1-3, with D unclear. The CDR3 region is CSATDPSIGNTIYF. CDR3 in DNA: TGCAGTGCAACGGACCCCTCTATTGGAAACACCATATATTTT.